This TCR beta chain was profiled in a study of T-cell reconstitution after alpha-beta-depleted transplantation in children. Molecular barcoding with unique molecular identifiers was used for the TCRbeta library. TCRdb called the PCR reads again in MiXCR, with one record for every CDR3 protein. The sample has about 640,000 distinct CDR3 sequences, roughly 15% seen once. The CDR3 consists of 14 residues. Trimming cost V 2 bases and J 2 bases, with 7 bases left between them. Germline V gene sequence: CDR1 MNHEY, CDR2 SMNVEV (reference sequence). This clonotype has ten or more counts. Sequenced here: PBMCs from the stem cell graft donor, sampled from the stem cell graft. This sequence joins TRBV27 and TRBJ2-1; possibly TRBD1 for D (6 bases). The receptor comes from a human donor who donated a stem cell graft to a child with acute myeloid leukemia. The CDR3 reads CASSLRQAYNEQFF. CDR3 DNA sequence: TGTGCCAGCAGTTTAAGACAGGCCTACAATGAGCAGTTCTTC.